This T cell receptor (beta chain) was found in a study of cytomegalovirus exposure and HLA in healthy donors. The wider study: The same platform was used for the roughly 120 validation repertoires and the roughly 640 first-cohort repertoires, a later analysis reported. Study-wide points: According to the study, around 150 TCR beta chains were cytomegalovirus-associated. Most sequenced TCRs were rare (though some public TCRs occurred in many donors).

This CDR3 is 11 amino acids long. V lost 6 bases to trimming and J lost 6 bases, with 9 bases between them. The germline V gene encodes CDR1 SGHNT and CDR2 YENEEA. For this clone: Its antigen is not known.

Data came from immunoSEQ multiplex PCR; TCRdb stores just in-frame clones and leaves some out. The table shows some 120,000 clones, with around 95% occurring only once. The origin of this receptor is a man younger than 35 in good health and CMV-seronegative. The sequenced material came from PBMCs. The chain has TRBV11-3 and TRBJ2-7; possibly TRBD1 for D (6 bases). The CDR3 is CASSQGPEQYF. CDR3 coding DNA: TGTGCCAGCAGTCAGGGGCCCGAGCAGTACTTC.